This paragraph covers one T cell receptor beta chain sequence. This receptor's antigen is unknown. Base qualities are not at hand, and no much larger clone is one base apart. The record originates from a study of T cells after yellow fever vaccination (dated 2019 in TCRdb). Concerning the study at large: Libraries from fractions with low cell numbers were prepared with the SMART-Seq v4 Ultra Low Input RNA kit. To track T-cell clones before and after primary and booster YFV17D yellow fever vaccination, bulk TCR alpha and beta repertoires were sequenced longitudinally. The cohort comprised two healthy male donors, one aged 18 to 30 and one aged 30 to 40 years. Bulk PBMC replicates and cell subsets were isolated from blood drawn at multiple timepoints before and after both primary and secondary immunization.

Study-level results and caveats: Most clones expanded after primary vaccination were re-detected after the booster (about 96% of CD4 and around 88% of CD8), suggesting broad memory maintenance. Computational filtering was needed because FACS-sorted repertoires could contain abundant contaminating clonotypes from the bulk population. Because the study included only two donors, the extent to which the findings can be generalized is limited. Compared with the primary T-cell response, the secondary T-cell response was weaker but faster, peaking on day 5 rather than day 15. A small share of clonotypes was detected in both CD4 and CD8 compartments, with the overlap likely arising from convergent recombination.

The treatment or condition label, as the study defines it: live attenuated yellow fever vaccine strain. A standard Ficoll-Paque protocol was used to isolate PBMCs from peripheral blood. CD4 and CD8 T-cell fractions were isolated with Dynabeads CD4 and CD8 positive selection kits. TriZol was used to extract RNA from bulk PBMCs, from CD4 and CD8 fractions, and from dextramer-positive and dextramer-negative fractions. The sequencing machine was an Illumina NovaSeq 6000. TCR cDNA was synthesized by 5'RACE template switching, through which a universal primer site and unique molecular identifiers were introduced. Priming for cDNA synthesis came from both the TCR alpha and TCR beta constant segments. Two PCR steps were used to amplify libraries, with sample barcodes and sequencing adapters being added in the second step. Sequencing of libraries was performed on Illumina HiSeq 2500 (2x100 bp) or NovaSeq (2x150 bp). The original pipeline was this. MIGEC handled demultiplexing of reads and collapsing into UMI consensus sequences, while MiXCR performed V(D)J alignment. Vaccine-responding clonotypes were identified with edgeR using replicate PBMC samples, with FDR below 0.01 and a log2 fold change above 5 up to day 15 being required. Each bulk clonotype received a CD4 or CD8 identity based on whether the sequenced CD4 or CD8 repertoire contained that clonotype at higher abundance. In-frame beta chains were kept once TCRdb had trimmed the public reads at Q25 with fastp and called clones with MiXCR. Rows matching on CDR3 protein sequence are summarized as one entry with the most common DNA and genes. In this record, the V and J calls reflect TCRdb's handling and not the investigators' own analysis. The sample table lists about 260,000 distinct CDR3 sequences, roughly 5.2% of them with a count of one. Approximately 3.5% of the sample rests with the top ten.

The CDR3 numbers 14 residues from cysteine through phenylalanine. Only the CDR3 DNA is retained, 42 bases long and in frame from the first base. V sheds 6 bases and J sheds 1 base, leaving 14 bases between their ends. The germline V gene (reference sequence) specifies DFQATT as CDR1 and SNEGSKA as CDR2. The sequence links TRBV20-1 to TRBJ2-3, with the D gene tentatively TRBD1 or TRBD2, based on 5 matching bases in each. This sequence was found in a man between 18 and 35 years old who received the YFV17D yellow fever vaccine. Material: CD4+ T cells sorted from PBMCs, obtained on the day of the yellow fever booster vaccination. For the CDR3, the sequence is CSAEGPSRTDTQYF. The bases read TGCAGTGCCGAGGGGCCCTCCCGCACAGATACGCAGTATTTT.